This TCR beta chain was observed in a study of CD8 T cells in Susac syndrome. Random hexamers were used to reverse transcribe the RNA input (about 0.5 to 1 ug). An immunoSEQ multiplex PCR generated amplified TCR beta CDR3 products spanning 54 Vbeta and 13 Jbeta. TCRdb used MiXCR to reprocess the immunoSEQ multiplex PCR reads, holding one entry per CDR3 protein. Altogether about 120,000 distinct CDR3 sequences are present, around 93% being singletons, with the ten largest covering approximately 0.12%. Sequencing of TCR beta covered CD8+ and CD4+ T cells obtained from blood. CD8+ and CD4+ T cells were negatively isolated; TEMRA cells were FACS-enriched. CDR1 and CDR2 from the germline V gene are DFQATT and SNEGSKA (reference sequence). The V and J ends lost 5 bases and 2 bases respectively, with 5 bases between them. CDR3 length: 11 residues.

Sequencing input: CD8+ T cells from PBMCs. V is TRBV20-1 and J is TRBJ2-3; no clear D. The sequence came from a human donor in good health. In nucleotides, the CDR3 is TGCAGTGCTGTCCCCACAGATACGCAGTATTTT. It codes for CSAVPTDTQYF.